A selection of T cell receptor beta chains follows, all from one sample in a study of early T cells in non-severe SARS-CoV-2 infection. MiXCR was run by TCRdb on the 5' RACE reads, yielding one entry per CDR3 protein. The profile covers some 80,000 distinct CDR3 sequences, with about 9.4% appearing a single time and roughly 8% taken by the ten largest. The source material was whole blood, sampled at baseline. These receptors came from an adult who was a healthcare worker with PCR-confirmed SARS-CoV-2 infection or an uninfected control (not recorded which). Each CDR3 is given with its conserved first and last residue. The D gene is left open where the match is weak. Expanded clones are given a class, and other clones once, few, many or no size at all.

>TRBD2|TRBV18|TRBJ2-4|NA
CASSGTSGSQKTWYF
TGTGCCAGCTCAGGAACTAGCGGTAGCCAAAAAACGTGGTACTTC
>NA|TRBV24-1|TRBJ2-2|NA
CATSAHIGELFF
TGTGCCACCAGTGCTCATATCGGGGAGCTGTTTTTT
>NA|TRBV7-8|TRBJ2-2|NA
CASSFRSTGELFF
TGTGCCAGCAGCTTCCGTTCCACCGGGGAGCTGTTTTTT
>TRBD2|TRBV13|TRBJ2-7|NA
CASTGAGERYEQYF
TGTGCCAGCACTGGGGCGGGAGAGAGGTACGAGCAGTACTTC
>TRBD1|TRBV28|TRBJ1-6|few
CASSKTGGSYNSPLHF
TGTGCCAGCAGTAAGACAGGGGGCTCCTATAATTCACCCCTCCACTTT
>TRBD2|TRBV19|TRBJ2-7|NA
CASSLQAGGPYEQYF
TGTGCCAGTAGTCTCCAAGCGGGAGGGCCTTACGAGCAGTACTTC
>NA|TRBV20-1|TRBJ2-7|NA
CSALGPILGDHGEQYF
TGCAGTGCCCTGGGGCCGATACTAGGGGATCATGGCGAGCAGTACTTC
>TRBD2|TRBV15|TRBJ2-7|NA
CATSRDRLAGGEQYF
TGTGCCACCAGCAGAGATCGTTTAGCGGGAGGAGAGCAGTACTTC
>NA|TRBV30|TRBJ2-2|few
CAWGQGGAGELFF
TGTGCCTGGGGACAGGGAGGGGCCGGGGAGCTGTTTTTT
>NA|TRBV6-2/TRBV6-3|TRBJ2-7|many
CASTRGGYYEQYF
TGTGCCAGCACCCGAGGAGGCTACTACGAGCAGTACTTC
>TRBD1|TRBV18|TRBJ2-6|many
CASSPGQGNSGANVLTF
TGTGCCAGCTCACCGGGACAGGGCAACTCTGGGGCCAACGTCCTGACTTTC
>NA|TRBV3-1|TRBJ2-6|many
CASSLSPSSGANVLTF
TGTGCCAGCAGCCTTAGCCCTAGCTCTGGGGCCAACGTCCTGACTTTC
>NA|TRBV12-3/TRBV12-4|TRBJ1-1|NA
CASSSQSGSTEAFF
TGTGCCAGCAGTTCCCAGTCCGGAAGCACTGAAGCTTTCTTT
>NA|TRBV30|TRBJ1-6|NA
CASLTGSSYNSPLHF
TGTGCCTCCCTTACTGGGAGCTCCTATAATTCACCCCTCCACTTT
>NA|TRBV4-1|TRBJ1-5|many
CASSQLAQNGDQPQHF
TGCGCCAGCAGCCAATTGGCCCAAAATGGGGATCAGCCCCAGCATTTT
>TRBD2|TRBV25-1|TRBJ2-5|few
CASSASSGRARGETQYF
TGTGCCAGCAGTGCCTCTAGCGGGAGGGCCAGGGGAGAGACCCAGTACTTC
>NA|TRBV3-1|TRBJ2-1|many
CASSQGGQRFYNEQFF
TGTGCCAGCAGCCAGGGGGGACAGAGATTCTACAATGAGCAGTTCTTC
>TRBD2|TRBV7-8|TRBJ2-1|many
CASTRTRTSGLNEQFF
TGTGCCAGCACTAGAACCCGGACTAGCGGGTTAAATGAGCAGTTCTTC
>TRBD1|TRBV19|TRBJ1-1|few
CASSTTGGTEAFF
TGTGCCAGTAGTACTACAGGGGGCACTGAAGCTTTCTTT
>NA|TRBV5-4|TRBJ1-1|few
CASSNGGANTEAFF
TGTGCCAGCAGCAACGGGGGGGCGAACACTGAAGCTTTCTTT
>NA|TRBV16|TRBJ2-1|NA
CASSPPQSTYNEQFF
TGTGCCAGCAGCCCTCCACAGTCTACCTACAATGAGCAGTTCTTC
>NA|TRBV20-1|TRBJ2-7|few
CSPMVPSYEQYF
TGCAGCCCCATGGTCCCCTCCTACGAGCAGTACTTC
>NA|TRBV2|TRBJ2-2|few
CASSLRRVASGELFF
TGTGCCAGCAGCCTCCGAAGGGTTGCGAGCGGGGAGCTGTTTTTT
>NA|TRBV27|TRBJ2-1|many
CASSLPGRFYNEQFF
TGTGCCAGCAGTTTACCGGGACGGTTCTACAATGAGCAGTTCTTC
>TRBD1|TRBV12-3/TRBV12-4|TRBJ1-1|NA
CASSLAPGGTEAFF
TGTGCCAGCAGTTTAGCGCCAGGGGGGACTGAAGCTTTCTTT
>NA|TRBV6-1|TRBJ2-7|few
CASSERAGYEQYF
TGTGCCAGCAGTGAAAGGGCGGGCTACGAGCAGTACTTC
>NA|TRBV5-1|TRBJ2-5|NA
CASSLAGRGARQETQYF
TGCGCCAGCAGCTTGGCTGGTAGGGGTGCGAGGCAAGAGACCCAGTACTTC
>NA|TRBV27|TRBJ2-4|many
CASSLSFGGQFIGKNIQYF
TGTGCCAGCAGTTTATCGTTCGGGGGACAATTTATAGGGAAAAACATTCAGTACTTC
>NA|TRBV11-2|TRBJ2-1|few
CASSPRGLAYNEQFF
TGTGCCAGCAGCCCCCGGGGGTTAGCCTACAATGAGCAGTTCTTC
>TRBD2|TRBV6-5|TRBJ2-1|NA
CASRTSGGNEQFF
TGTGCCAGCAGGACTAGCGGGGGTAATGAGCAGTTCTTC
>TRBD2|TRBV20-1|TRBJ2-1|NA
CSAIQLPDGTSGRLDEQFF
TGCAGTGCCATCCAGCTACCGGACGGGACTAGCGGGAGGTTGGATGAGCAGTTCTTC
>TRBD1|TRBV7-9|TRBJ2-2|few
CASSSGTVNTGELFF
TGTGCCAGCAGCTCTGGGACAGTCAACACCGGGGAGCTGTTTTTT
>TRBD2|TRBV20-1|TRBJ2-3|few
CSANLAGVADTQYF
TGCAGTGCCAATTTAGCGGGAGTGGCAGATACGCAGTATTTT
>TRBD1|TRBV28|TRBJ1-5|many
CASRDRDNQPQHF
TGTGCCAGCCGGGACAGGGACAATCAGCCCCAGCATTTT
>NA|TRBV14|TRBJ1-4|few
CASSQDYTGNEKLFF
TGTGCCAGCAGCCAAGATTATACGGGAAACGAAAAACTGTTTTTT
>TRBD1|TRBV20-1|TRBJ2-7|NA
CSALTGNYELYF
TGCAGTGCCTTGACAGGGAACTACGAGCTGTACTTC
>NA|TRBV5-1|TRBJ1-1|many
CASSPSGGSTEAFF
TGCGCCAGCAGCCCGTCCGGGGGATCCACTGAAGCTTTCTTT
>TRBD1|TRBV5-6|TRBJ2-7|NA
CASSPGTGIYEQYF
TGTGCCAGCAGCCCGGGGACAGGGATTTACGAGCAGTACTTC
>NA|TRBV12-3/TRBV12-4|TRBJ2-2|many
CASNPNTGELFF
TGTGCCAGCAACCCGAACACCGGGGAGCTGTTTTTT
>NA|TRBV4-1|TRBJ1-1|NA
CASSQVGMTGGGTEAFF
TGCGCCAGCAGCCAAGTAGGTATGACAGGTGGGGGGACTGAAGCTTTCTTT
>NA|TRBV20-1|TRBJ1-5|NA
CSASLGPANQPQHF
TGCAGTGCTAGTTTGGGGCCCGCGAATCAGCCCCAGCATTTT